This TCR beta chain was sequenced in a study of blood T cell repertoires in COVID-19. Study background: Specimens from acute and convalescent COVID-19 originated in the United States, Italy and Spain.

This clone was counted only a few times. Method: immunoSEQ multiplex PCR; TCRdb's copy keeps in-frame clones and lacks some. Here the sample spans some 100,000 clones, 87% being singletons. The CDR3 contains 14 residues. The germline CDR1 and CDR2 sequences are LNHDA and SQIVND (reference sequence). Trimming removed 5 bases from V and 3 bases from J; junction bases left unmatched: 2. This sequence originates from a woman in her twenties or thirties with acute or convalescent COVID-19. The chain joins TRBV19 to TRBJ1-5; 9 bases align to TRBD1. The specimen sequenced was peripheral blood. CDR3 DNA: TGTGCCAGTAGTGGGGACAGGGCCAATCAGCCCCAGCATTTT. It translates to CASSGDRANQPQHF. Full variable domain (outside the CDR3, taken from reference TRBV19 and TRBJ1-5): DGGITQSPKYLFRKEGQNVTLSCEQNLNHDAMYWYRQDPGQGLRLIYYSQIVNDFQKGDIAEGYSVSREKKESFPLTVTSAQKNPTAFYLCASSGDRANQPQHFGDGTRLSIL.